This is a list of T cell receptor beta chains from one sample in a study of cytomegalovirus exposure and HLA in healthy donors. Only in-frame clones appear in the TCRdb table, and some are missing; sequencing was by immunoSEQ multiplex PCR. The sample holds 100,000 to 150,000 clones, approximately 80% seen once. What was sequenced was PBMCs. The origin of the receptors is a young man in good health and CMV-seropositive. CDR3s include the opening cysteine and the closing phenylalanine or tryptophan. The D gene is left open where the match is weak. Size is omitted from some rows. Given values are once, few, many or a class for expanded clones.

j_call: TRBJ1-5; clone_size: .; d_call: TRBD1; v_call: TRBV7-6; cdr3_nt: TGTGCCAGCAGCCTTGGACAGGAAAGCCAGCCCCAGCATTTT; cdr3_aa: CASSLGQESQPQHF
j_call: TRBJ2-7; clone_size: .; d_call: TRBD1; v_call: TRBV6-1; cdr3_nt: TGTGCCAGCAGCGGACAGGGCGGCGAGCAGTACTTC; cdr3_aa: CASSGQGGEQYF
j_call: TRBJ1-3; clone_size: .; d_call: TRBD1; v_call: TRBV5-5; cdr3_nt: TGTGCCAGCAGCTTAGCTGAAGGGGCTCAGGGGGACACCATATATTTT; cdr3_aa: CASSLAEGAQGDTIYF
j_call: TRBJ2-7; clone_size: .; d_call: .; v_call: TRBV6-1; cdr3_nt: TGTGCCAGCAGTGAAGGGGGCAGGGTAACCTACGAGCAGTACTTC; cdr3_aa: CASSEGGRVTYEQYF
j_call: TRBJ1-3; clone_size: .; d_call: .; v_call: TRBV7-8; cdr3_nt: TGTGCCAGCAGCCTAGCGACAGACTCTGGAAACACCATATATTTT; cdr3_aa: CASSLATDSGNTIYF
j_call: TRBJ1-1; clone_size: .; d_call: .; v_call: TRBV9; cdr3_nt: TGTGCCAGCAGCGTTGACAGGAACACTGAAGCTTTCTTT; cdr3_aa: CASSVDRNTEAFF
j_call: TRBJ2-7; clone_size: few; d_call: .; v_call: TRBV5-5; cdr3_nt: TGTGCCAGCAGCTTGAACAGGGCCCAGTACTTC; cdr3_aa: CASSLNRAQYF
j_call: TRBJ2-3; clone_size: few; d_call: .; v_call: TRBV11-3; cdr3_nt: TGTGCCAGCAGCGACAGGTGGAGCTCAGATACGCAGTATTTT; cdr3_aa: CASSDRWSSDTQYF
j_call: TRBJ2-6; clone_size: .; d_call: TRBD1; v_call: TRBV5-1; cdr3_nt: TGCGCCAGCAGCATGCTGACAGGGGGCGGTGCTGGGGCCAACGTCCTGACTTTC; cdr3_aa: CASSMLTGGGAGANVLTF
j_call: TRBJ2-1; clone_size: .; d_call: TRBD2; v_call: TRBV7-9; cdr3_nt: TGTGCCAGCAGCCCTTATAGGGGCGGGGGGAACAATGAGCAGTTCTTC; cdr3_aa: CASSPYRGGGNNEQFF
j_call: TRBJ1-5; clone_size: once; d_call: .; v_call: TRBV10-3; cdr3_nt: TGTGCCATCAGTGAGCAAGGACAAACCAATCAGCCCCAGCATTTT; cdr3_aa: CAISEQGQTNQPQHF
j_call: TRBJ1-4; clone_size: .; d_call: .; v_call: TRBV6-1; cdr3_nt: TGTGCCATTTCCGGGCCGCGGGATGAAAAACTGTTTTTT; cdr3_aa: CAISGPRDEKLFF
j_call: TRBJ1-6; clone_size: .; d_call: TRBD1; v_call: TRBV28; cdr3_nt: TGTGCCAGTAGCAGGGGGACAGGGGCTCGGAATTCACCCCTCCACTTT; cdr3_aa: CASSRGTGARNSPLHF
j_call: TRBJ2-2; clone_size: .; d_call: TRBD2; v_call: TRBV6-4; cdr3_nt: TGTGCCAGCAGCCCAAGTGCCAGCGGGGGGGCCGACACCGGGGAGCTGTTTTTT; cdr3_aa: CASSPSASGGADTGELFF
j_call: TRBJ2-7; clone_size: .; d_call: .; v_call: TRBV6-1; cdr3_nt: TGTGCCAGCAGTGAAGCTTGGACATCCTACGAGCAGTACTTC; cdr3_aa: CASSEAWTSYEQYF
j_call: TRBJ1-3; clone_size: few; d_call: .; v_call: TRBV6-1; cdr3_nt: TGTGCCAGCACTCTTGGAAACACCATATATTTT; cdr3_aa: CASTLGNTIYF